This T cell receptor (beta chain) was documented in a study of siplizumab effects on memory and regulatory T cells. Broader study findings: Confirmation that proliferating Tregs from siplizumab cultures had suppressive function was not obtained.

Some clones are missing from TCRdb's copy, which holds only in-frame ones; the method was immunoSEQ multiplex PCR. Of 100,000 to 120,000 clones listed, over 85% are singletons. Turning to this clone: Its antigen is unidentified.

This CDR3 comprises 15 residues. CDR1 is SNHLY, CDR2 FYNNEI, per germline. The germline V and J ends were trimmed by 0 bases and 2 bases, with 11 bases remaining between them. The receptor was isolated from a human donor in good health. The rearrangement uses TRBV2 and TRBJ2-7; D gene unclear. The material sequenced was CD4+ T cells sorted from blood. Written as DNA, the CDR3 is TGTGCCAGCAGTGAAGCGCTGGGGTCCGCCTACGAGCAGTACTTC. This encodes CASSEALGSAYEQYF.